These 5 T cell receptor beta chains were sequenced from one sample in a study of beta chain features in type 1 diabetes. Study conclusions and caveats: The study found moderately but significantly shorter TCRB CDR3s in all four CD4+ subsets of Type 1 diabetes patients.

For these TCRs, the target antigens are not known. All of the isolated RNA was reverse transcribed, so expressed TCRB transcripts were sequenced. Some clones are missing from TCRdb's copy, which holds only in-frame ones; the method was immunoSEQ multiplex PCR. The sample has about 29,000 clones, 56% seen once. Sample: Tregs from blood. The receptors were gathered from a woman between 18 and 29 years old with type 1 diabetes.

The rearrangement joins TRBV7-2 to TRBJ2-1; D unclear. Per germline, CDR1 SGHTA and CDR2 FQGNSA. V shed 1 base and J shed 4 bases, with 11 bases lying between them. This CDR3 comprises 15 residues. This CDR3 reads CASSLGVQSYNEQFF. DNA of the CDR3: TGTGCCAGCAGCTTAGGGGTACAGAGTTACAATGAGCAGTTCTTC.

This rearrangement joins TRBV5-6 to TRBJ2-1; 10 bases are a match to TRBD2. The germline V gene encodes CDR1 SGHDT and CDR2 YYEEEE. J gave up 3 bases and V 4 bases, and 10 bases lay outside the gene matches. This CDR3 is built from 17 residues. CDR3 loop: CASSHAGLAVIYNEQFF. The CDR3 region has the DNA TGTGCCAGCAGCCACGCCGGACTAGCGGTCATCTACAATGAGCAGTTCTTC.

This clone has only a few counts. The V and J genes are TRBV5-1 and TRBJ2-7; tentatively, D is TRBD1 (6 bases). The V end was cut by 2 bases, the J end by 4 bases, with 10 bases between. Germline V gene sequence: CDR1 SGHRS, CDR2 YFSETQ. This CDR3 spans 13 amino acids. CDR3 DNA: TGCGCCAGCAGCTTAGACGGACAGTACGAGCAGTACTTC. It codes for CASSLDGQYEQYF.

The gene calls are TRBV29-1 and TRBJ2-1; 7 positions agree with TRBD2. This CDR3 comprises 13 residues. After removal of 7 bases from V and 6 bases from J, the junction contained 9 bases not matched to a gene. Germline lookup yields CDR1 SQVTM and CDR2 ANQGSEA. The CDR3 sequence: CSAVKSGGNEQFF. The CDR3 DNA reads TGCAGCGCCGTGAAGTCGGGGGGCAATGAGCAGTTCTTC.

This clone was detected only once. The chain links TRBV7-2 to TRBJ1-1, with 8 bases that match TRBD1. The V segment lost 1 base and the J segment 7 bases; nucleotides outside the gene matches: 8. Germline values: CDR1 SGHTA, CDR2 FQGNSA. This CDR3 contains 15 residues. The CDR3 DNA sequence: TGTGCCAGCAGCTTAGTTCCCCAGGGGGCGAGTGAAGCTTTCTTT. This encodes CASSLVPQGASEAFF.